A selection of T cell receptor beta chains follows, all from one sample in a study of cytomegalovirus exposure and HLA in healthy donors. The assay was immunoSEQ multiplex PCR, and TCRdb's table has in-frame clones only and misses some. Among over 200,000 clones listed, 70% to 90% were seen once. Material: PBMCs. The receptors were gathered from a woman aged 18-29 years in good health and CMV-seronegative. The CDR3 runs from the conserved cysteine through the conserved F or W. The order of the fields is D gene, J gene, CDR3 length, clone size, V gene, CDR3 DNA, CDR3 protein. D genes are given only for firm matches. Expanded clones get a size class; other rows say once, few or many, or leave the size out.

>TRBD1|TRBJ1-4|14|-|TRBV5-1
TGCGCCAGCAGCCTCCAGAGGGACAGCGAAAAACTGTTTTTT
CASSLQRDSEKLFF
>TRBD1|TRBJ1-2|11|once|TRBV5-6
TGTGCCAGCAGCACAGGACAGGTCGGTACCTTC
CASSTGQVGTF
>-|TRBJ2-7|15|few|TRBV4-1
TGCGCCAGCAGCCTCCTCAAAGGGGGGAACTACGAGCAGTACTTC
CASSLLKGGNYEQYF
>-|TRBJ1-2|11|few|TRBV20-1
TGCAGTGCTATGAACCTCGGGACTTGCACCTTC
CSAMNLGTCTF
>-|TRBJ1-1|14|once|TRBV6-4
TGTGCCAGCAGTGACTCCCCCAGGAACACTGAAGCTTTCTTT
CASSDSPRNTEAFF
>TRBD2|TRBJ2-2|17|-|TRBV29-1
TGCAGCGTTGAAGGGATGGCTAGCGGGGGGGACACCGGGGAGCTGTTTTTT
CSVEGMASGGDTGELFF
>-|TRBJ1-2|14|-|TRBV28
TGTGCCAGCAGCTTACTACGGACAGCCTATGGCTACACCTTC
CASSLLRTAYGYTF
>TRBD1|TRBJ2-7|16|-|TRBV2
TGTGCCAGCAGGGACAGGTCAGGCGGTGGTTTGTACGAGCAGTACTTC
CASRDRSGGGLYEQYF
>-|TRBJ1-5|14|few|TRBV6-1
TGTGCCAGCAGTCTACACGGTAGCAATCAGCCCCAGCATTTT
CASSLHGSNQPQHF
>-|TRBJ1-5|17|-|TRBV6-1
TGTGCCAGCAGTGAAGCCCCTTTGGCCTGGGGCAATCAGCCCCAGCATTTT
CASSEAPLAWGNQPQHF
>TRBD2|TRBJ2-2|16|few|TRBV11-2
TGTGCCAGCAGCTTAGAGGGAGGGACGAACACCGGGGAGCTGTTTTTT
CASSLEGGTNTGELFF
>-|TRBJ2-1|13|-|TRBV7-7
TGTGCTAGCAGCTTACGACTAAGGGGTGAGCAGTTCTTC
CASSLRLRGEQFF
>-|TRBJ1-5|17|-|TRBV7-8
TGTGCCAGCAGCCCCCTGGCGGGGTTGGGGAGCAATCAGCCCCAGCATTTT
CASSPLAGLGSNQPQHF
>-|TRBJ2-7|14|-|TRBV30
TGTGCCTGGATTGGGACATTGGTGCCCTACGAGCAGTACTTC
CAWIGTLVPYEQYF
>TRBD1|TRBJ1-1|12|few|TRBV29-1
TGCAGCGTTCAGGCAGGGGGCCATCGAGCTTTCTTT
CSVQAGGHRAFF
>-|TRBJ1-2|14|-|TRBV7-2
TGTGCCAGCACCGCACGAAGGCGATTGCGGGGCTACACCTTC
CASTARRRLRGYTF
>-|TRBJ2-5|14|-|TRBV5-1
TGCGCCAGCAGCCCGGTGGGGGTCCGGGAGACCCAGTACTTC
CASSPVGVRETQYF
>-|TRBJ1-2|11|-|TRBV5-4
TGTGCCAGCAGCGCGTTCTATGGCTACACCTTC
CASSAFYGYTF
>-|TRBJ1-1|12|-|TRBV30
TGTGCCTGCCGGGGAGGGAGGACTGAAGCTTTCTTT
CACRGGRTEAFF
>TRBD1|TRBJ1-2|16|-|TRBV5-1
TGCGCCAGCAGCTTACAAGGGGGCGAAGGGGTCTATGGCTACACCTTC
CASSLQGGEGVYGYTF
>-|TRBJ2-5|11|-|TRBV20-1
TGCAGTGCTAGCAGCCAAGAGACCCAGTACTTC
CSASSQETQYF
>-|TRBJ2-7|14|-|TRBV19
TGTGCCAGTAGTGTCCCGGACACATTCGGTGAGCAGTACTTC
CASSVPDTFGEQYF
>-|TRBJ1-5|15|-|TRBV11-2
TGTGCCAGCAGCCCCTTAGGCGGGTCAGCTCAGCCCCAGCATTTT
CASSPLGGSAQPQHF
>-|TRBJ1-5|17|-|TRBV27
TGTGCCAGCAGCCAAACACCCGGGACTGGAAGCAATCAGCCCCAGCATTTT
CASSQTPGTGSNQPQHF
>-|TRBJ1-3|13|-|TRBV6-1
TGTGCCAGCAGTGGGCCCCAAAGAAGCGCCATATATTTT
CASSGPQRSAIYF
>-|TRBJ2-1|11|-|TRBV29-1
TGCAGCGTTGCCGTCTACAATGAGCAGTTCTTC
CSVAVYNEQFF
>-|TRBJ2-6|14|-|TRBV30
TGTGCCTGGAGTGTAAGCTCTGGGGCCAACGTCCTGACTTTC
CAWSVSSGANVLTF
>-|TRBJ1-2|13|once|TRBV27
TGTGCCAGCAGTTTATCCGGGACCTATGGCTACACCTTC
CASSLSGTYGYTF